This paragraph reports one T cell receptor beta chain. Its antigen is unknown. The input lacks base qualities; no much larger clone sits a single base away. The library came from the immunoSEQ multiplex PCR assay. Not all clones reach the TCRdb copy of this immuneACCESS table, which keeps in-frame sequences only. Checked studies attribute under half of the gap to unresolved V genes and leave the rest unexplained. This sample holds approximately 92,000 clones; approximately 95% were observed only once. About 0.36% of the sample lies in the top ten. The data are from a study of technical replicates of blood from a few donors (dated by TCRdb to about 2017). This TCR was recovered from a human donor in good health. Material for sequencing was T cells isolated from PBMCs.

The CDR3 amino acid sequence is: CASSEQDRANTGELFF. The sequenced DNA: TGCGCCAGCAGCGAACAGGACAGAGCGAACACCGGGGAGCTGTTTTTT. This receptor chain uses TRBV5-1 and TRBJ2-2, and TRBD1 may be the D gene, going by 6 matching bases. Trimming removed 4 bases from V and 0 bases from J, leaving 13 bases between the germline ends. CDR1 SGHRS and CDR2 YFSETQ were looked up in the germline V gene. The CDR3 runs 16 residues from the cysteine to the phenylalanine. This entry keeps only the CDR3 DNA: 48 bases, framed from base 1. Reference TRBV5-1 and TRBJ2-2 genes cover what lies past the CDR3, so the full variable domain is KAGVTQTPRYLIKTRGQQVTLSCSPISGHRSVSWYQQTPGQGLQFLFEYFSETQRNKGNFPGRFSGRQFSNSRSEMNVSTLELGDSALYLCASSEQDRANTGELFFGEGSRLTVL.